This TCR beta chain was sequenced during a study of cytomegalovirus exposure and HLA in healthy donors. Overall study: It was reported in a later analysis that the same platform had been used for the roughly 110 validation repertoires as for the 666 first-cohort repertoires. Study-wide points: Subsequent analysis revealed that first-cohort TCR clusters tended to co-occur in the 95 to 150 validation repertoires.

With 7 bases removed from V and 0 bases from J, the gap between germline ends came to 13 bases. The CDR3 has 14 residues. Germline values: CDR1 SGHDT, CDR2 YYEEEE. Repertoires were generated with immunoSEQ multiplex PCR, while TCRdb's copy carries only in-frame clones and drops some. The sample shows roughly 130,000 clones, 84% of them seen only once. With regard to this clone: The target antigen is unknown.

The receptor was isolated from a woman aged 30 to 39 in good health and CMV-seronegative. The chain recombines TRBV5-6 with TRBJ2-5, with D possibly matching TRBD2 (5 bases). Sequencing was done on a sample of PBMCs. The CDR3 spells CASCASTDQETQYF. For the CDR3, the DNA is TGTGCCAGCTGCGCTAGCACAGACCAAGAGACCCAGTACTTC.